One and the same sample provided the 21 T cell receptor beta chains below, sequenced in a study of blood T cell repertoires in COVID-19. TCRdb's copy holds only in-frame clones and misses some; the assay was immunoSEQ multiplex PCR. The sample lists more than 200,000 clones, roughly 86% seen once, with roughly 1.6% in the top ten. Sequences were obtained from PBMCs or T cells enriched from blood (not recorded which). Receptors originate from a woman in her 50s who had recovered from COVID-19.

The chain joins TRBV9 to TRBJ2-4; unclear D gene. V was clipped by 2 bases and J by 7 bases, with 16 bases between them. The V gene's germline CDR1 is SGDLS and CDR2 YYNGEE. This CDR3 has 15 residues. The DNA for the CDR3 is TGTGCCAGCAGCGTCGGCGCAGGCAGCAGGAACATTCAGTACTTC. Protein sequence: CASSVGAGSRNIQYF. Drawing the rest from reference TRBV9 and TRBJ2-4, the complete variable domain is DSGVTQTPKHLITATGQRVTLRCSPRSGDLSVYWYQQSLDQGLQFLIQYYNGEERAKGNILERFSAQQFPDLHSELNLSSLELGDSALYFCASSVGAGSRNIQYFGAGTRLSVL.

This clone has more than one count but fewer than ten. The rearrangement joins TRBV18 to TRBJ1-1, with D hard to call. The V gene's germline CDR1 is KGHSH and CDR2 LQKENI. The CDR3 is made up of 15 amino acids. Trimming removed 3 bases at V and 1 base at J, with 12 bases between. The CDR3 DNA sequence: TGTGCCAGCTCACCCTCTCCCCTCCGGAACACTGAAGCTTTCTTT. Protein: CASSPSPLRNTEAFF.

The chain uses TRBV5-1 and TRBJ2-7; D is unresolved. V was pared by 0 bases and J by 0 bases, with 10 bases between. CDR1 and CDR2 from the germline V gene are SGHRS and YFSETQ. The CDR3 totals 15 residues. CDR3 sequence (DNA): TGCGCCAGCAGCTTGGTGGCGGTCGGCTCCTACGAGCAGTACTTC. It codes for CASSLVAVGSYEQYF.

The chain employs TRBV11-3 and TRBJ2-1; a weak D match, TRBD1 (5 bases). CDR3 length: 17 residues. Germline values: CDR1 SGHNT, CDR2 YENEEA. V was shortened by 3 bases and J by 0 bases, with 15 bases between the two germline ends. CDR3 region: CASSLGEWGDSYNEQFF. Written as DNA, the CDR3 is TGTGCCAGCAGCTTGGGTGAGTGGGGCGACTCCTACAATGAGCAGTTCTTC.

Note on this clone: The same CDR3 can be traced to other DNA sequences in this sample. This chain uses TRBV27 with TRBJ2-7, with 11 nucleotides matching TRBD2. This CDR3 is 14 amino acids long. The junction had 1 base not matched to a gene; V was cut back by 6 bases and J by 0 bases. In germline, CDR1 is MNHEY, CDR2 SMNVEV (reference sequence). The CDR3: CASSGTSGSYEQYF. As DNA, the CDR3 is TGTGCCAGCAGCGGGACTAGCGGCTCCTACGAGCAGTACTTC.

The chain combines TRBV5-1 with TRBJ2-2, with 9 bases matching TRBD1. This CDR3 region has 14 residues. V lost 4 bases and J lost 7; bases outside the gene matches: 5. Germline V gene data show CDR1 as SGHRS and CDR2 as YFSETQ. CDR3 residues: CASSAGTGHGELFF. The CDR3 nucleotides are TGCGCCAGCAGCGCAGGGACAGGGCACGGGGAGCTGTTTTTT.

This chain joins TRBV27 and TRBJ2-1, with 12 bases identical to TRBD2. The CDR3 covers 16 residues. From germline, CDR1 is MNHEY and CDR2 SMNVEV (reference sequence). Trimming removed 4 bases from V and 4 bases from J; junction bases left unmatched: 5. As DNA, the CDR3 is TGTGCCAGCAGTTCCCTGACTAGCGGGAGATACAATGAGCAGTTCTTC. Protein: CASSSLTSGRYNEQFF.

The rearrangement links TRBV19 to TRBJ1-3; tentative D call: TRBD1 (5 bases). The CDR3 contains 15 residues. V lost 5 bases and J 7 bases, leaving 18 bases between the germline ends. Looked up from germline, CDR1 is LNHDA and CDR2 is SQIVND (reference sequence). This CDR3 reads CASSQGRTGINTIYF. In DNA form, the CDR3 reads TGTGCCAGTAGTCAGGGAAGAACCGGAATTAACACCATATATTTT.

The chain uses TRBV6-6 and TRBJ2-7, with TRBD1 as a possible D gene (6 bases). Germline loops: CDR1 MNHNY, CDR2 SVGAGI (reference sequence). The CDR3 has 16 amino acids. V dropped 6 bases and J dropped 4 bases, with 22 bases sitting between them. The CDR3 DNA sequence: TGTGCCAGCAGGAACGTTGGGGGCGGTAGCTCTTACGAGCAGTACTTC. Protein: CASRNVGGGSSYEQYF.

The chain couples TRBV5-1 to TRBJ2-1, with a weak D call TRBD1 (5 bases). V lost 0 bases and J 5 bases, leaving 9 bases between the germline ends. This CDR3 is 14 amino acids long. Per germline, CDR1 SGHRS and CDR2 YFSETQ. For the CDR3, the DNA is TGCGCCAGCAGCTTGGGACAGAGCAACAATGAGCAGTTCTTC. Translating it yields CASSLGQSNNEQFF. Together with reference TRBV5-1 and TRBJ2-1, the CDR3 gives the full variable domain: KAGVTQTPRYLIKTRGQQVTLSCSPISGHRSVSWYQQTPGQGLQFLFEYFSETQRNKGNFPGRFSGRQFSNSRSEMNVSTLELGDSALYLCASSLGQSNNEQFFGPGTRLTVL.

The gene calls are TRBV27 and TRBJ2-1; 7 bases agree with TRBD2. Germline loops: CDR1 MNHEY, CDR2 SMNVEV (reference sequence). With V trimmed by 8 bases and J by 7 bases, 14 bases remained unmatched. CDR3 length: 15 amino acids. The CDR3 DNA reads TGTGCCAGCGGGTTAGGTAGTGGGGGGGTTAATGAGCAGTTCTTC. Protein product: CASGLGSGGVNEQFF.

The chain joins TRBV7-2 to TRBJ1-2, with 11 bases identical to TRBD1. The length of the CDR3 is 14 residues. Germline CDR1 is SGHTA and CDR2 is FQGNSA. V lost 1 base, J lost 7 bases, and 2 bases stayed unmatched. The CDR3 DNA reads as TGTGCCAGCAGCTTAGGGACAGGGGGCTCTGGCTACACCTTC. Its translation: CASSLGTGGSGYTF. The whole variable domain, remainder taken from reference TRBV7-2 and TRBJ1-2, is GAGVSQSPSNKVTEKGKDVELRCDPISGHTALYWYRQSLGQGLEFLIYFQGNSAPDKSGLPSDRFSAERTGGSVSTLTIQRTQQEDSAVYLCASSLGTGGSGYTFGSGTRLTVV.

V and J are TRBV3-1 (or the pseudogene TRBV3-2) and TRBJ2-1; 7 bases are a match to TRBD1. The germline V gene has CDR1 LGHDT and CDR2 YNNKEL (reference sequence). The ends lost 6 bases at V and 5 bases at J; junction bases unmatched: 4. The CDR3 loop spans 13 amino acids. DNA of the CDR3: TGTGCCAGCAGAAACAGGGGAGACAATGAGCAGTTCTTC. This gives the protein CASRNRGDNEQFF.

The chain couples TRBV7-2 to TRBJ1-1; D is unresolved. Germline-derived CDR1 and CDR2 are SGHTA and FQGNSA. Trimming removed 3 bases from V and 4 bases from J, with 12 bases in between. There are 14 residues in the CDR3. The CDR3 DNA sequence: TGTGCCAGCAGCTTTGCTACGCGCGTCACTGAAGCTTTCTTT. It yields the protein CASSFATRVTEAFF.

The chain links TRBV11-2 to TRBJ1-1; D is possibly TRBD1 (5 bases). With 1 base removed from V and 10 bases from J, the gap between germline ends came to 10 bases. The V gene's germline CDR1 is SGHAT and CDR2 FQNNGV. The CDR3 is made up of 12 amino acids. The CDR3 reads CASSLGGERAFF. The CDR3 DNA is TGTGCCAGCAGCTTAGGGGGGGAGAGAGCTTTCTTT.

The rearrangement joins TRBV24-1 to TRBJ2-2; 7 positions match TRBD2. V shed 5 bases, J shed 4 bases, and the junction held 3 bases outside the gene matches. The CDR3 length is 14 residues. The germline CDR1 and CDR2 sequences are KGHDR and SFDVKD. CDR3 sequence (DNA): TGTGCCACCAGTGTTACGGGAGGCACCGGGGAGCTGTTTTTT. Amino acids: CATSVTGGTGELFF.

The CDR3 reads CASSTSAGALPMFF. The CDR3 DNA follows: TGTGCCAGTAGTACCTCAGCGGGAGCCCTCCCGATGTTCTTC. This rearrangement joins TRBV19 to TRBJ2-1, with 8 bases that match TRBD2. Trimming at V came to 4 bases and at J to 15 bases, leaving 14 bases not matched to a gene. The CDR3 extends over 14 amino acids. Germline V gene lookup returns CDR1 LNHDA and CDR2 SQIVND (reference sequence).

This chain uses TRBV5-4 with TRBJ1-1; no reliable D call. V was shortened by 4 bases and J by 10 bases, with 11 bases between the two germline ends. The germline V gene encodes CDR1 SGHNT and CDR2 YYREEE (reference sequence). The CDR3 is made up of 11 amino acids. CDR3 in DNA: TGTGCCAGCAGCCCGGGTGTGGGAGCTTTCTTT. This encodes CASSPGVGAFF.

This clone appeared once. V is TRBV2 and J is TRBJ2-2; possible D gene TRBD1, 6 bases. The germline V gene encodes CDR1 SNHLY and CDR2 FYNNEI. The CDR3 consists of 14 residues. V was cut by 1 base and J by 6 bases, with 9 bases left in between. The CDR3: CASSEGTGSGELFF. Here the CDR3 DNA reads TGTGCCAGCAGTGAAGGTACAGGGTCCGGGGAGCTGTTTTTT.

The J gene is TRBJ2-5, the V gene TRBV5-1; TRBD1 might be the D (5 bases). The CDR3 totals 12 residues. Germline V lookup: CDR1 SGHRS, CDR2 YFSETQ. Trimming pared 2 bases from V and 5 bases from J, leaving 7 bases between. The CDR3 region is CASSLKGETQYF. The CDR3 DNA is TGCGCCAGCAGCTTAAAGGGGGAGACCCAGTACTTC. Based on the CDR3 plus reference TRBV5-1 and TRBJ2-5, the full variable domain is KAGVTQTPRYLIKTRGQQVTLSCSPISGHRSVSWYQQTPGQGLQFLFEYFSETQRNKGNFPGRFSGRQFSNSRSEMNVSTLELGDSALYLCASSLKGETQYFGPGTRLLVL.

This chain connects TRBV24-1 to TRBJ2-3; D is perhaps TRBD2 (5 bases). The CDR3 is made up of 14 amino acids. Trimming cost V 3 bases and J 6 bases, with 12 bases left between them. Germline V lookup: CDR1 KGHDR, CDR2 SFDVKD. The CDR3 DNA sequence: TGTGCCACCAGTGATCCCGGACTGGAGGATACGCAGTATTTT. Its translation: CATSDPGLEDTQYF.